This entry lists 9 T cell receptor beta chains sequenced from one sample in a study of T cell responses to AZD1222 COVID-19 vaccine. The protocol was immunoSEQ multiplex PCR, while the TCRdb copy is restricted to in-frame clones and leaves out a portion. The repertoire includes roughly 120,000 clones, approximately 83% of them detected once, and approximately 1.6% sits in the top ten. The sample was peripheral blood, taken on day 0 of AZD1222 vaccination. The source of these receptors is an adult in good health.

The chain carries TRBV7-6 and TRBJ1-6, with 10 bases that match TRBD1. CDR1 is SGHVS and CDR2 is FNYEAQ in the germline V gene. V shed 3 bases and J 9 bases; nucleotides not matched to a gene: 11. This CDR3 contains 17 residues. This CDR3 is CASSFLIGGQGISPLHF. CDR3 DNA sequence: TGTGCCAGCAGCTTTCTCATAGGGGGACAGGGGATTTCACCCCTCCACTTT.

The rearrangement uses TRBV7-9 and TRBJ1-2, with 7 bases fitting TRBD1. CDR3 length: 16 amino acids. Germline CDR1 reads SEHNR; CDR2 reads FQNEAQ (reference sequence). V was pared by 1 base and J by 6 bases, with 11 bases of the junction left unmatched. CDR3 in DNA: TGTGCCAGCAGCTTAGAAGTGACAGGGAAGTTAAATGGCTACACCTTC. It encodes CASSLEVTGKLNGYTF. The complete variable domain, with remaining parts taken from reference TRBV7-9 and TRBJ1-2, reads DTGVSQNPRHKITKRGQNVTFRCDPISEHNRLYWYRQTLGQGPEFLTYFQNEAQLEKSRLLSDRFSAERPKGSFSTLEIQRTEQGDSAMYLCASSLEVTGKLNGYTFGSGTRLTVV.

This chain links TRBV9 with TRBJ1-2, with TRBD1 identical over 9 bases. CDR1 is SGDLS, CDR2 YYNGEE, per germline. The CDR3 is 14 amino acids. Unmatched junction bases numbered 8, after V lost 7 bases and J lost 4 bases. The CDR3 is CASGSQGQGYGYTF. The DNA of the CDR3 is TGTGCCAGCGGCTCCCAGGGACAGGGCTATGGCTACACCTTC.

V and J are TRBV7-3 and TRBJ1-6, with TRBD1 matching over 11 bases. Germline CDR1 and CDR2: SGHTA and FQGTGA. V trimming: 5 bases; J trimming: 9 bases; junction bases outside the gene matches: 6. The CDR3 sequence is 15 residues long. The DNA of the CDR3 is TGTGCCAGCAGCAAGACCGGGACAGGGGGTTCACCCCTCCACTTT. It specifies CASSKTGTGGSPLHF. Full variable domain (outside the CDR3, taken from reference TRBV7-3 and TRBJ1-6): GAGVSQTPSNKVTEKGKYVELRCDPISGHTALYWYRQSLGQGPEFLIYFQGTGAADDSGLPNDRFFAVRPEGSVSTLKIQRTERGDSAVYLCASSKTGTGGSPLHFGNGTRLTVT.

The table lists this clone with a few counts. The chain joins TRBV19 to TRBJ2-3, with TRBD2 identical over 11 bases. CDR1 and CDR2 (germline): LNHDA, SQIVND (reference sequence). J was trimmed by 4 bases and V by 6 bases; bases with no gene match: 6. The CDR3 extends over 15 amino acids. CDR3 coding DNA: TGTGCCAGTAGCGTGACTAGCGGGAACTCAGATACGCAGTATTTT. As protein: CASSVTSGNSDTQYF.

The chain combines TRBV9 with TRBJ2-1; D remains unclear. The CDR3 loop spans 15 amino acids. Germline V gives CDR1 SGDLS, CDR2 YYNGEE. Trimming left V 0 bases short and J 0 bases short, with 7 bases between. For the CDR3, the DNA is TGTGCCAGCAGCGTAGCATTTCCCTCCTACAATGAGCAGTTCTTC. Protein sequence: CASSVAFPSYNEQFF.

The gene calls are TRBV29-1 and TRBJ2-7; D is perhaps TRBD1 (6 bases). This CDR3 is built from 14 residues. Germline CDR1 and CDR2: SQVTM and ANQGSEA. The V gene lost 4 bases and the J gene lost 2 bases, with 15 bases spanning the gap. In nucleotides, the CDR3 is TGCAGCGTTGCCGAGCAGGGGAGAACCTACGAGCAGTACTTC. Translating gives CSVAEQGRTYEQYF.

The chain joins TRBV24-1 to TRBJ1-3; no reliable D call. Per germline, CDR1 KGHDR and CDR2 SFDVKD. The V end lost 0 bases, the J end lost 4 bases, and 3 bases lay between the germline ends. CDR3 length: 13 residues. CDR3 DNA: TGTGCCACCAGTGATTTGAGGGGAAACACCATATATTTT. Its protein product is CATSDLRGNTIYF.

The chain uses TRBV5-4 and TRBJ1-6, with D possibly TRBD1 on 5 matching bases. CDR1 and CDR2 from the germline V gene are SGHNT and YYREEE (reference sequence). CDR3 length: 16 amino acids. V shed 0 bases and J shed 10 bases, with 17 bases lying between them. Here the CDR3 DNA reads TGTGCCAGCAGCTTGGACCGGGACCGCCTAGGGTCACCCCTCCACTTT. Translated, it gives CASSLDRDRLGSPLHF.